These 16 T cell receptor beta chains were all obtained from the same sample, sequenced in a study of T-cell reconstitution after alpha-beta-depleted transplantation in children. TCRbeta library preparation incorporated unique molecular identifiers. A single record per CDR3 protein comes from TCRdb applying MiXCR to the PCR reads. The data contain around 370,000 distinct CDR3 sequences, approximately 10% of them singletons. The source was PBMCs from the stem cell graft donor, collected from the stem cell graft. The origin of the receptors is a human donor who donated a stem cell graft to a child with acute lymphoblastic leukemia.

The chain employs TRBV7-9 and TRBJ2-1, with 8 bases that match TRBD1. V was pared by 5 bases and J by 9 bases, with 12 bases of the junction left unmatched. This CDR3 has 15 residues. Germline lookup yields CDR1 SEHNR and CDR2 FQNEAQ (reference sequence). CDR3 region: CASSADRGVCGEQFF. In DNA form, the CDR3 reads TGTGCCAGCAGCGCCGACAGGGGAGTCTGTGGTGAGCAGTTCTTC.

This clonotype turned up a few times. At one boundary the junction diverges from the germline segment, which might be a read error. The J gene is TRBJ2-3, the V gene TRBV5-5, with 9 bases that match TRBD2. Germline CDR1 SGHKS, CDR2 YYEKEE (reference sequence). There are 16 residues in the CDR3. The chain's CDR3 is CASTLSVLAGRDTQYF. As DNA, the CDR3 is TGTGCCAGCACCTTGTCGGTTCTAGCGGGACGAGATACGCAGTATTTT.

V usage is TRBV6-4 and J usage is TRBJ2-5, with D possibly matching TRBD2 (6 bases). Germline V gene data show CDR1 as MRHNA and CDR2 as SNTAGT. Trimming pared 6 bases from V and 7 bases from J, leaving 18 bases between. This CDR3 spans 14 amino acids. This CDR3 is CASRLSMLGGTQYF. The DNA of the CDR3 is TGTGCCAGCAGACTTTCCATGCTGGGGGGGACCCAGTACTTC.

This chain joins TRBV11-2 and TRBJ1-5, with D maybe TRBD1 (5 bases). Between the trimmed V and J ends, which lost 2 bases and 2 bases, there was a span of 10 bases. Germline V gene data show CDR1 as SGHAT and CDR2 as FQNNGV. This CDR3 region has 15 residues. The CDR3 region is CASSLRDSRNQPQHF. The DNA of the CDR3 is TGTGCCAGCAGCTTACGGGACTCGCGCAATCAGCCCCAGCATTTT.

The table lists this clonotype with many counts. The chain has TRBV5-1 and TRBJ1-6, with D hard to call. CDR3 length: 13 amino acids. Germline assignment: CDR1 SGHRS and CDR2 YFSETQ. V was pared by 4 bases and J by 7 bases, with 9 bases between. The DNA of the CDR3 is TGCGCCAGCAGCATGACCATGAATTCACCCCTCCACTTT. Protein sequence: CASSMTMNSPLHF. Combining the CDR3 with reference TRBV5-1 and TRBJ1-6 gives the whole variable domain KAGVTQTPRYLIKTRGQQVTLSCSPISGHRSVSWYQQTPGQGLQFLFEYFSETQRNKGNFPGRFSGRQFSNSRSEMNVSTLELGDSALYLCASSMTMNSPLHFGNGTRLTVT.

J is TRBJ2-7 and V is TRBV29-1; the match to TRBD1 covers 9 bases. CDR3 length: 17 amino acids. V lost 1 base and J lost 3; bases outside the gene matches: 13. Germline V lookup: CDR1 SQVTM, CDR2 ANQGSEA. This CDR3 reads CSVEVADRGGVHYEQYF. The CDR3 DNA follows: TGCAGCGTTGAAGTCGCGGACAGGGGAGGAGTCCACTACGAGCAGTACTTC.

This clonotype showed up just a few times. The chain is built from TRBV28 and TRBJ2-7; 7 bases fit TRBD1. This CDR3 is built from 14 residues. V shed 6 bases and J 3 bases; nucleotides not matched to a gene: 8. CDR1 is MDHEN and CDR2 is SYDVKM in the germline V gene. The CDR3 DNA reads as TGTGCCAGCAGGGGAAGACAGGGCCTCTACGAGCAGTACTTC. Translated, it gives CASRGRQGLYEQYF. Together with reference TRBV28 and TRBJ2-7, the CDR3 gives the full variable domain: DVKVTQSSRYLVKRTGEKVFLECVQDMDHENMFWYRQDPGLGLRLIYFSYDVKMKEKGDIPEGYSVSREKKERFSLILESASTNQTSMYLCASRGRQGLYEQYFGPGTRLTVT.

This clonotype occurred many times. The J gene is TRBJ2-5, the V gene TRBV7-8; 7 bases agree with TRBD1. After removal of 4 bases from V and 3 bases from J, the junction contained 8 bases not matched to a gene. Germline loops: CDR1 SGHVS, CDR2 FQNEAQ. This CDR3 region has 15 residues. The CDR3 sequence: CASSSWTGTEETQYF. The CDR3 DNA follows: TGTGCCAGCAGCTCTTGGACAGGAACGGAAGAGACCCAGTACTTC.

This rearrangement joins TRBV20-1 to TRBJ2-3; TRBD2 might be the D (5 bases). Germline V lookup: CDR1 DFQATT, CDR2 SNEGSKA (reference sequence). The CDR3 consists of 15 residues. The ends were cut back, 7 bases at V and 2 bases at J, with 19 bases in the middle. The CDR3 spells CSVSAQRLVTDTQYF. The DNA for the CDR3 is TGCAGTGTTAGCGCGCAACGGCTCGTCACAGATACGCAGTATTTT.

In its sample, this clonotype was seen a few times. The chain joins TRBV7-9 to TRBJ2-5; possible D gene TRBD2, 5 bases. The CDR3 covers 13 residues. The V end was cut by 4 bases, the J end by 5 bases, with 11 bases between. CDR1 and CDR2 from the germline V gene are SEHNR and FQNEAQ (reference sequence). The CDR3 DNA sequence: TGTGCCAGCAGCTCGAGGGCGAGGGAGACCCAGTACTTC. Amino acid sequence: CASSSRARETQYF.

The gene calls are TRBV3-1 and TRBJ2-2, with D tentatively TRBD2 (6 bases). Germline loops: CDR1 LGHDT, CDR2 YNNKEL (reference sequence). The length of the CDR3 is 16 residues. The ends were cut back, 2 bases at V and 4 bases at J, with 14 bases in the middle. In DNA form, the CDR3 reads TGTGCCAGCAGCCAATTCGGCCTTAGCGGCACCGGGGAGCTGTTTTTT. Protein: CASSQFGLSGTGELFF.

In this sample, this clonotype turned up a few times. The J gene is TRBJ2-7, the V gene TRBV7-2, with 9 bases identical to TRBD2. Germline CDR1 is SGHTA and CDR2 is FQGNSA. V trimming: 3 bases; J trimming: 3 bases; junction bases outside the gene matches: 6. This CDR3 is 15 amino acids long. The CDR3 sequence: CASSLREGGHYEQYF. CDR3 nucleotide sequence: TGTGCCAGCAGCTTGCGGGAGGGGGGGCACTACGAGCAGTACTTC. Using reference TRBV7-2 and TRBJ2-7 for the parts outside the CDR3, the full variable domain is GAGVSQSPSNKVTEKGKDVELRCDPISGHTALYWYRQSLGQGLEFLIYFQGNSAPDKSGLPSDRFSAERTGGSVSTLTIQRTQQEDSAVYLCASSLREGGHYEQYFGPGTRLTVT.

This clonotype has just a few counts. V is TRBV5-1 and J is TRBJ2-2, with 8 nucleotides matching TRBD2. CDR3 length equals 14 residues. Looked up from germline, CDR1 is SGHRS and CDR2 is YFSETQ. J was trimmed by 5 bases and V by 4 bases; bases with no gene match: 4. The CDR3: CASSIAGWTGELFF. CDR3 in DNA: TGCGCCAGCAGCATAGCGGGATGGACCGGGGAGCTGTTTTTT. The full variable domain, completed using reference TRBV5-1 and TRBJ2-2, is KAGVTQTPRYLIKTRGQQVTLSCSPISGHRSVSWYQQTPGQGLQFLFEYFSETQRNKGNFPGRFSGRQFSNSRSEMNVSTLELGDSALYLCASSIAGWTGELFFGEGSRLTVL.

This clonotype showed up just a few times. The chain is built from TRBV6-2 or TRBV6-3 and TRBJ1-5, with 10 bases identical to TRBD1. This CDR3 has 18 residues. The trim removed 5 bases at V and 4 bases at J, leaving 14 bases unmatched. Germline CDR1 MNHEY, CDR2 SVGEGT. The DNA for the CDR3 is TGTGCCAGCAGTAAGGGACAGGGGACAAAGCACATTAATCAGCCCCAGCATTTT. It yields the protein CASSKGQGTKHINQPQHF.

The rearrangement uses TRBV14 and TRBJ2-1; D perhaps matches TRBD2 (6 bases). This CDR3 is built from 16 residues. Trimming took 0 bases from V and 0 from J, leaving 9 bases between them. Germline V gives CDR1 SGHDN, CDR2 FVKESK. The CDR3 sequence: CASSQERLVSYNEQFF. CDR3 sequence (DNA): TGTGCCAGCAGCCAAGAGCGACTAGTCTCCTACAATGAGCAGTTCTTC.

This clonotype was counted only a few times. The J gene is TRBJ1-6, the V gene TRBV7-9; D remains unclear. The V gene lost 4 bases and the J gene lost 16 bases, with 17 bases spanning the gap. The CDR3 is made up of 13 amino acids. Germline CDR1 and CDR2: SEHNR and FQNEAQ (reference sequence). CDR3 sequence (DNA): TGTGCCAGCAGCTCTGGACTGAAACAAGAACTCCACTTT. Amino acids: CASSSGLKQELHF. The full variable domain, rest sourced from reference TRBV7-9 and TRBJ1-6, is DTGVSQNPRHKITKRGQNVTFRCDPISEHNRLYWYRQTLGQGPEFLTYFQNEAQLEKSRLLSDRFSAERPKGSFSTLEIQRTEQGDSAMYLCASSSGLKQELHFGNGTRLTVT.